By sample share, the clone carrying this TCR beta chain is large (0.1 to 1%). Its antigen is not identified. TCRdb reprocessed the reads with MiXCR, giving one entry per CDR3 protein. The table lists approximately 9,000 distinct CDR3 sequences, approximately 17% of them singletons. CDR3 length equals 13 residues. Trimming took 7 bases from V and 1 from J, leaving 13 bases between them. Germline V lookup: CDR1 SQVTM, CDR2 ANQGSEA. These data belong to a study of liver allograft versus peripheral blood T cells. Overall study: Repertoires of T cell receptors in transplanted livers were compared with recipients' peripheral blood repertoires. Study-level findings and limits: Repertoires of T cell receptors that resided inside liver allografts reportedly differed from those in peripheral blood.

The chain has TRBV29-1 and TRBJ1-1; no firm D call. The source is a human patient who had a liver transplant. Part of the T cell pool may stem from the graft donor. The CDR3 protein is CSASEGTNTEAFF. DNA of the CDR3: TGCAGCGCCTCGGAGGGCACGAACACTGAAGCTTTCTTT.